This T cell receptor (beta chain) comes out of a study of shared clonotypes between healthy human individuals. Germline V lookup: CDR1 MNHNY, CDR2 SVGAGI (reference sequence). The CDR3 is 15 amino acids. The trim removed 6 bases at V and 4 bases at J, leaving 4 bases unmatched. Data came from immunoSEQ multiplex PCR; TCRdb stores just in-frame clones and leaves some out. The profile covers hundreds of thousands of clones, with about nine tenths appearing a single time and 15% to 20% taken by the ten largest. The chain combines TRBV6-6 with TRBJ2-2; 11 bases are a match to TRBD2. Material: memory CD8+ T cells sorted from blood. As for subset: CD45RO+ cells pooled with CCR7-negative TemRA cells. The receptor's source is a man aged 18 to 29 in good health. The CDR3 coding sequence is TGTGCCAGCAGCCCGGGACTAGCGGTCACCGGGGAGCTGTTTTTT. This codes for CASSPGLAVTGELFF.